This T cell receptor (beta chain) was sequenced for a study of Ad26.COV2.S vaccination and SARS-CoV-2 variants. As for the study in general: In the study, Ad26.COV2.S was injected intramuscularly once, or twice 56 days apart.

V shed 2 bases and J shed 8 bases, with 14 bases lying between them. Germline-derived CDR1 and CDR2 are SGDLS and YYNGEE. This CDR3 contains 15 residues. TCRdb's table, derived via immunoSEQ multiplex PCR, lists solely in-frame clones and lacks some. The top ten clones hold about 10% of a sample with 200,000 to 250,000 clones, approximately 90% of them seen once. Documented treatment: 15 to 20 received Ad26.COV2.S at low or high dose, single or two shots; 5 received placebo; per-sample allocation not given. Sampling was done on day 63 after the first vaccine or placebo injection. The sequence was collected from a person between 18 and 60 years old who received the Ad26.COV2.S COVID-19 vaccine or a placebo. The V and J genes are TRBV9 and TRBJ1-6; D unresolved. The specimen was peripheral blood, collected in a trial of Ad26.COV2.S vaccine versus placebo. For the CDR3, the DNA is TGTGCCAGCAGCGTTCGAAGTTATTTCGATTCACCCCTCCACTTT. This translates into CASSVRSYFDSPLHF.